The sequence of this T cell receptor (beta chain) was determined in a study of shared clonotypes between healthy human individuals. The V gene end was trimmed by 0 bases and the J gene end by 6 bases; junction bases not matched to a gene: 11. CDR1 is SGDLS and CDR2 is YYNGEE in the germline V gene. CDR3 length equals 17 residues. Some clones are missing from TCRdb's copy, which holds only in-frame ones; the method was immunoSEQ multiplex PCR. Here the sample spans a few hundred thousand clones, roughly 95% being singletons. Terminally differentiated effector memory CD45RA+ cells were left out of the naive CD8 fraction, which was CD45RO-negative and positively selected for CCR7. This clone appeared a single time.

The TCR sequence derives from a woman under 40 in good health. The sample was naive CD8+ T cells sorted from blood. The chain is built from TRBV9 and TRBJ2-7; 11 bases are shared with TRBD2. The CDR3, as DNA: TGTGCCAGCAGCGTAGGCCTAGCGGGAGGAAAGGGGCTCGAGCAGTACTTC. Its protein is CASSVGLAGGKGLEQYF.